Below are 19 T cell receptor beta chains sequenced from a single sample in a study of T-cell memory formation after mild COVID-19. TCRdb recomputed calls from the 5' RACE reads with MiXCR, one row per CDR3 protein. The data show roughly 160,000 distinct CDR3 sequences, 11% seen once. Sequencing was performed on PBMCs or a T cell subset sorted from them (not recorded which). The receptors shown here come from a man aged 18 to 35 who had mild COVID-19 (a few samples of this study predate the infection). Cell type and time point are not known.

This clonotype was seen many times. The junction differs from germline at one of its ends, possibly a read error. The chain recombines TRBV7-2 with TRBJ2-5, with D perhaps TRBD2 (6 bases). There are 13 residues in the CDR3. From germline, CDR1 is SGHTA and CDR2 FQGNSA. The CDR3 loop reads CASSLANQETQYF. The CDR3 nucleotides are TGTGCCAGCAGCCTAGCGAACCAAGAGACCCAGTACTTC.

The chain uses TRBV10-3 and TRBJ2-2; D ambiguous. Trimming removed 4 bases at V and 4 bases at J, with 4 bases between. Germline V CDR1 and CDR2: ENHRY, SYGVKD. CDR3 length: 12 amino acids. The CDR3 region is CAISAGTGELFF. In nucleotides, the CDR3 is TGTGCCATCAGTGCTGGCACCGGGGAGCTGTTTTTT.

In nucleotides, the CDR3 is TGTGCCAGCAGTCCAGTGGGGGAGGCCGCCCCTAACTATGGCTACACCTTC. This codes for CASSPVGEAAPNYGYTF. The V call is TRBV12-3 or TRBV12-4, the J call TRBJ1-2; possibly TRBD1 for D (5 bases). The CDR3 is made up of 17 amino acids. Trimming removed 5 bases from V and 0 bases from J, with 19 bases in between.

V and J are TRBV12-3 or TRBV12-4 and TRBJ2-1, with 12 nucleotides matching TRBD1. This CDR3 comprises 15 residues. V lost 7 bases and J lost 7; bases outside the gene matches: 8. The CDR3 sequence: CASTSGTGGVNEQFF. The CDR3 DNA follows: TGTGCCAGCACCTCCGGGACAGGGGGCGTGAATGAGCAGTTCTTC.

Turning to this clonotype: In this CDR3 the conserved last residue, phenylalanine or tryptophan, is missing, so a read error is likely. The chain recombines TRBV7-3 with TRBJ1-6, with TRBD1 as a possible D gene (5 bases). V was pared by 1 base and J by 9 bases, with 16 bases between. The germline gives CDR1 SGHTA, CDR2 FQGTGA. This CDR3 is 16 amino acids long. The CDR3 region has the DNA TGTGCCAGCAGCTTAAGGTCCAGACCTCAGGGTTCACCCCTCCACTGT. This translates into CASSLRSRPQGSPLHC.

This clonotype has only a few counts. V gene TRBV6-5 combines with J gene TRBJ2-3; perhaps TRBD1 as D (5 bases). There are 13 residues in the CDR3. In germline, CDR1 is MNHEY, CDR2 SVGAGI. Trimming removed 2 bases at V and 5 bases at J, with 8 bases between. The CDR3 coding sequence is TGTGCCAGCAGTTACGCTAGGGGAGATACGCAGTATTTT. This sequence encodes CASSYARGDTQYF.

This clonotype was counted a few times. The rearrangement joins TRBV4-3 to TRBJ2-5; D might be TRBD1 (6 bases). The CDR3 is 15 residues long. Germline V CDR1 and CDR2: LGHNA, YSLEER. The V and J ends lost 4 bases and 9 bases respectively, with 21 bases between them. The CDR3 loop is CASSLGRTEQGAQYF. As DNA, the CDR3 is TGCGCCAGCAGCCTCGGGCGAACCGAACAGGGAGCCCAGTACTTC.

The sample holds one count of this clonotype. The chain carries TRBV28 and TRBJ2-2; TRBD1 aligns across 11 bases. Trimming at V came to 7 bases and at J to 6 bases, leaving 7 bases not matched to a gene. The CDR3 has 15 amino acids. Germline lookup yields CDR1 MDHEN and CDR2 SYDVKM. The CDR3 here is CASTPGDRGAGELFF. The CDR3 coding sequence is TGTGCCAGCACCCCCGGGGACAGGGGGGCCGGGGAGCTGTTTTTT. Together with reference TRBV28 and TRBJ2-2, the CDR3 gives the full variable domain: DVKVTQSSRYLVKRTGEKVFLECVQDMDHENMFWYRQDPGLGLRLIYFSYDVKMKEKGDIPEGYSVSREKKERFSLILESASTNQTSMYLCASTPGDRGAGELFFGEGSRLTVL.

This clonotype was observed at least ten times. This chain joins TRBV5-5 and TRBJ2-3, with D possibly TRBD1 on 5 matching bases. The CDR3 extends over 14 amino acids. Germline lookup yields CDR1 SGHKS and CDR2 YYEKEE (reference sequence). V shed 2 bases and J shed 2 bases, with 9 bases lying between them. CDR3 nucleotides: TGTGCCAGCAGCTTTCCAGGACACACAGATACGCAGTATTTT. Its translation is CASSFPGHTDTQYF.

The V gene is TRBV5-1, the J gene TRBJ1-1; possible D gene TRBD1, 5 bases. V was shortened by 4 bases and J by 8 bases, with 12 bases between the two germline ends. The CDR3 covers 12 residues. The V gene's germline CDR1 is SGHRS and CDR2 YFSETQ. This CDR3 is CASSTGTAEAFF. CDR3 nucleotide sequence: TGCGCCAGCAGCACCGGGACTGCCGAAGCTTTCTTT.

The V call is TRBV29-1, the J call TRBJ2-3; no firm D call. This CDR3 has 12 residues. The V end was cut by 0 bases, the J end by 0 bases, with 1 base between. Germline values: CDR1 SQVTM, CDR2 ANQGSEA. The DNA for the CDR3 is TGCAGCGTTGAAGACAGCACAGATACGCAGTATTTT. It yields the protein CSVEDSTDTQYF.

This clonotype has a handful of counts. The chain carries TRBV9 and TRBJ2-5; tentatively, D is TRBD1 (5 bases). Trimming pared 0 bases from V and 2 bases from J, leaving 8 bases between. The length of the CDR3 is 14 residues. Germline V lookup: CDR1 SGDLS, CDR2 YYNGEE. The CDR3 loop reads CASSVEGFQETQYF. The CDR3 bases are TGTGCCAGCAGCGTAGAGGGGTTTCAAGAGACCCAGTACTTC. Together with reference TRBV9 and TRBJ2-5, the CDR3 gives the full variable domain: DSGVTQTPKHLITATGQRVTLRCSPRSGDLSVYWYQQSLDQGLQFLIQYYNGEERAKGNILERFSAQQFPDLHSELNLSSLELGDSALYFCASSVEGFQETQYFGPGTRLLVL.

The CDR3: CASDVVEIGDNQPQHF. The CDR3 nucleotides read TGTGCCAGCGACGTCGTGGAGATTGGGGACAATCAGCCCCAGCATTTT. V is TRBV5-6 and J is TRBJ1-5; no firm D call. The CDR3 is 16 amino acids. Trimming took off 7 bases at V and 3 bases at J, with 20 bases between the two ends. The V gene's germline CDR1 is SGHDT and CDR2 YYEEEE.

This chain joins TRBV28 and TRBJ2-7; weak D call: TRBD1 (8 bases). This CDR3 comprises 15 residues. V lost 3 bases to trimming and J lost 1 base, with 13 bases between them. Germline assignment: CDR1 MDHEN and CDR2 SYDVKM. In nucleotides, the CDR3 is TGTGCCAGCAGTTTCACAGGGGGGGGTTCCTACGAGCAGTACGTC. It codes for CASSFTGGGSYEQYV.

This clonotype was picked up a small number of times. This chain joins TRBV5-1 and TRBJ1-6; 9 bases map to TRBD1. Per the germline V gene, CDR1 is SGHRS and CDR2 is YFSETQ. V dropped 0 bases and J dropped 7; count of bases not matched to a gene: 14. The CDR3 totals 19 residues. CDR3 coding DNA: TGCGCCAGCAGCTTGGTCGGGCCGGGACAGGGCGCGGGGAATTCACCCCTCCACTTT. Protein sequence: CASSLVGPGQGAGNSPLHF. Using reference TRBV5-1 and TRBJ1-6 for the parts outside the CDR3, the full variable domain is KAGVTQTPRYLIKTRGQQVTLSCSPISGHRSVSWYQQTPGQGLQFLFEYFSETQRNKGNFPGRFSGRQFSNSRSEMNVSTLELGDSALYLCASSLVGPGQGAGNSPLHFGNGTRLTVT.

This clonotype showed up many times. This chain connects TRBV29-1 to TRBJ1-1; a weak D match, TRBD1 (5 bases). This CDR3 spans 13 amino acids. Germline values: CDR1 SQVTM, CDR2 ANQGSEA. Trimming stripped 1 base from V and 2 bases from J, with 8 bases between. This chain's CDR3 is CSVEGQGNTEAFF. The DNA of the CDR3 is TGCAGCGTTGAAGGGCAGGGCAACACTGAAGCTTTCTTT.

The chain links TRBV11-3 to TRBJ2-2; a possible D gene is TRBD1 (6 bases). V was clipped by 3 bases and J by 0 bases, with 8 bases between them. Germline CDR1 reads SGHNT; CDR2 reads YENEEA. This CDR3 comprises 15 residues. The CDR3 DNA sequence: TGTGCCAGCAGCTTCGGGACAACGAACACCGGGGAGCTGTTTTTT. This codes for CASSFGTTNTGELFF.

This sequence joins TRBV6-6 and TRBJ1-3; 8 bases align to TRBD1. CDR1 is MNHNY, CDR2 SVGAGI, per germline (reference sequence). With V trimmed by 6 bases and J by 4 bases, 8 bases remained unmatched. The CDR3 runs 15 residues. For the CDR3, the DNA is TGTGCCAGCAGACTGCAGGGGGCGCAGGGAAACACCATATATTTT. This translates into CASRLQGAQGNTIYF.

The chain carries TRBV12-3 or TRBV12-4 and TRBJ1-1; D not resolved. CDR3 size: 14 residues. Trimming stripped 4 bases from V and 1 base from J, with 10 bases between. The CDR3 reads CASSWVLGNTEAFF. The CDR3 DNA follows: TGTGCCAGCAGTTGGGTGCTGGGGAACACTGAAGCTTTCTTT.